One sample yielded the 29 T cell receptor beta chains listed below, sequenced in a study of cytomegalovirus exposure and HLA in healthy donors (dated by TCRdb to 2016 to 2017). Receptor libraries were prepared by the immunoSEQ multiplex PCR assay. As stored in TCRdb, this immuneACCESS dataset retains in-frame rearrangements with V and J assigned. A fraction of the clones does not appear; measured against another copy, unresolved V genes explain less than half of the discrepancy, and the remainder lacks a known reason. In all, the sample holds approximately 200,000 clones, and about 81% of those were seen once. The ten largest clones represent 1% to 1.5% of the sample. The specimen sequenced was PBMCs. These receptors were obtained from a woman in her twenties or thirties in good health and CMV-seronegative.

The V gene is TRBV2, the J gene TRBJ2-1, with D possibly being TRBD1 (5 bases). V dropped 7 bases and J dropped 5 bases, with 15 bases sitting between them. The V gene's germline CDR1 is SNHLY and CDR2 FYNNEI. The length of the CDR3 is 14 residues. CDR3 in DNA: TGTGCCAGCAAGGGGTCTCAACGAAACAATGAGCAGTTCTTC. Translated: CASKGSQRNNEQFF. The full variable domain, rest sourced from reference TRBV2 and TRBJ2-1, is EPEVTQTPSHQVTQMGQEVILRCVPISNHLYFYWYRQILGQKVEFLVSFYNNEISEKSEIFDDQFSVERPDGSNFTLKIRSTKLEDSAMYFCASKGSQRNNEQFFGPGTRLTVL.

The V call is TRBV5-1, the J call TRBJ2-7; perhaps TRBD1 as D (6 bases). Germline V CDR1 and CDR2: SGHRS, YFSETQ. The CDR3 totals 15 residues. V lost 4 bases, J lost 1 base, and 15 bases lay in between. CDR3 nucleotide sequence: TGCGCCAGCAGCCTCCTTCCGGGACAATCCTACGAGCAGTACTTC. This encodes CASSLLPGQSYEQYF.

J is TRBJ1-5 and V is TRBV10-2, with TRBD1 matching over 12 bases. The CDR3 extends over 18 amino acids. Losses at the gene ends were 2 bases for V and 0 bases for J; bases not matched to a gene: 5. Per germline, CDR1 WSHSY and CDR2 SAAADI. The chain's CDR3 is CASSEMGQGASSNQPQHF. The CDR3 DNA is TGCGCCAGCAGTGAGATGGGACAGGGGGCGTCTAGCAATCAGCCCCAGCATTTT.

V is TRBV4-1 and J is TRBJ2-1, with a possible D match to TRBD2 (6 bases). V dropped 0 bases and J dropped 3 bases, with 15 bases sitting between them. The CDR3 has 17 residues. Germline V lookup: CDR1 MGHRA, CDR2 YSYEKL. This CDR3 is CASSQDAGGGDYNEQFF. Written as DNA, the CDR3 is TGCGCCAGCAGCCAAGATGCTGGTGGCGGGGACTACAATGAGCAGTTCTTC.

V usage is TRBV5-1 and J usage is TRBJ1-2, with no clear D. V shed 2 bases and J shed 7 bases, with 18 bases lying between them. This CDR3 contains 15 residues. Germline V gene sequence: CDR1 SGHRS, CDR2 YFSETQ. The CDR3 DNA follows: TGCGCCAGCAGCTTTGGTAAGAATCCGGTTTCTGGCTACACCTTC. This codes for CASSFGKNPVSGYTF.

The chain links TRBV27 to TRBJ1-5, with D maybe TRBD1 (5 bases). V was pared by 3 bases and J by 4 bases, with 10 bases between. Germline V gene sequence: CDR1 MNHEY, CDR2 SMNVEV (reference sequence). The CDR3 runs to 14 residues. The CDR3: CASSFRGANQPQHF. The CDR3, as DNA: TGTGCCAGCAGTTTTCGCGGGGCGAATCAGCCCCAGCATTTT.

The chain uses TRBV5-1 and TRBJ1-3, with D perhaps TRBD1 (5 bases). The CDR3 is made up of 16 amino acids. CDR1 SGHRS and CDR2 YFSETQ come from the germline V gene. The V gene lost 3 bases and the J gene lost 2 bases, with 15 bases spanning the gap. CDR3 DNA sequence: TGCGCCAGCAGCTCCACAGGAACTGGAGCTGGAAACACCATATATTTT. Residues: CASSSTGTGAGNTIYF.

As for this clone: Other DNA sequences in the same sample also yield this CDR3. CDR3 amino acids: CASSPTGAGNTIYF. Here the CDR3 DNA reads TGTGCCAGCAGTCCGACAGGGGCGGGAAACACCATATATTTT. V is TRBV5-4 and J is TRBJ1-3; TRBD1 aligns across 8 bases. Germline CDR1 reads SGHNT; CDR2 reads YYREEE (reference sequence). With 5 bases clipped from V and 4 bases from J, the junction kept 5 bases outside the gene matches. The length of the CDR3 is 14 residues.

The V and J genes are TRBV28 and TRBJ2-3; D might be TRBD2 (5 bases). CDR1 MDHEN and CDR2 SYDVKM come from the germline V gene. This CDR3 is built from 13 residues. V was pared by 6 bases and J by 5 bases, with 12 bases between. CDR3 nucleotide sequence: TGTGCCAGCAGCCAAGACGGACTAGATACGCAGTATTTT. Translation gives CASSQDGLDTQYF.

The CDR3 coding sequence is TGTGCCAGCAGTTACCCCCCACAGGGGGCTGAATCACCCCTCCACTTT. Its translation is CASSYPPQGAESPLHF. J is TRBJ1-6 and V is TRBV6-5; TRBD1 aligns across 9 bases. The germline V gene encodes CDR1 MNHEY and CDR2 SVGAGI. Losses at the gene ends were 2 bases for V and 10 bases for J; bases not matched to a gene: 9. The CDR3 length is 16 residues.

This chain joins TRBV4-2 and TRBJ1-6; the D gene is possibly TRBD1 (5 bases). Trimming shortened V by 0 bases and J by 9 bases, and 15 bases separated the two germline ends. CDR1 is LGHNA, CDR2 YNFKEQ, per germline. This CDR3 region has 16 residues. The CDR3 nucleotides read TGTGCCAGCAGCCAAGAAGGGGAGGTATGGAGTTCACCCCTCCACTTT. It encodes CASSQEGEVWSSPLHF.

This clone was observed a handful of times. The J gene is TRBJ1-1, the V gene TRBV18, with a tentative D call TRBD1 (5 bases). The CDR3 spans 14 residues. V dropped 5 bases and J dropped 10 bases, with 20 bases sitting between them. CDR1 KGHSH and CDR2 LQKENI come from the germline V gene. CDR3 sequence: CASSADSPGFSAFF. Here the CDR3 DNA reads TGTGCCAGCTCAGCCGATTCCCCAGGGTTTTCAGCTTTCTTT.

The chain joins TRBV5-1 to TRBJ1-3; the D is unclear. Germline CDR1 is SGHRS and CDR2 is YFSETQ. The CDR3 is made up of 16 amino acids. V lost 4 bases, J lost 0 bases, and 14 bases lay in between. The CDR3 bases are TGCGCCAGCAGCCCGGGTGGTGGTGGCTCTGGAAACACCATATATTTT. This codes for CASSPGGGGSGNTIYF.

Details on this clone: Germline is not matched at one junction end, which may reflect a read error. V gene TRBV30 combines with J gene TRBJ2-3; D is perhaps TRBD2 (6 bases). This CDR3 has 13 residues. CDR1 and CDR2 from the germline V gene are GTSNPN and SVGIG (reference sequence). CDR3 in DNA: TGTGCCTGGGGTGTCAGGAGGGCAGATACGCAGTATTTT. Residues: CAWGVRRADTQYF.

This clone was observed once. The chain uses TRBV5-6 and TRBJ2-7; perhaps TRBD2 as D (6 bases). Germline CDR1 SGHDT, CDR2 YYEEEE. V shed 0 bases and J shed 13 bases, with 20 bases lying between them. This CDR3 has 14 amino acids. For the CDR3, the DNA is TGTGCCAGCAGCTTGGGGCCGACTAGTGTCTGGGCTTACTTC. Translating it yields CASSLGPTSVWAYF.

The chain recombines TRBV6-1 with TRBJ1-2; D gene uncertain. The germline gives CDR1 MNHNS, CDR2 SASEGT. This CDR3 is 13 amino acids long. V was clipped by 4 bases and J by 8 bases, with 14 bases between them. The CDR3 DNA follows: TGTGCCAGCAGTGCGTACCTCACGGAGGGCTACACCTTC. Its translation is CASSAYLTEGYTF.

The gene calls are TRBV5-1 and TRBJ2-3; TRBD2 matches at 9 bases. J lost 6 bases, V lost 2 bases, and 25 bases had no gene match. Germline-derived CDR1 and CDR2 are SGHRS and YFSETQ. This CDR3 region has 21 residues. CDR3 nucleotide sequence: TGCGCCAGCAGCTTAGATCCCTTTCCAGCCCTTAGCGGGAGTTGGTCGGATACGCAGTATTTT. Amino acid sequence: CASSLDPFPALSGSWSDTQYF. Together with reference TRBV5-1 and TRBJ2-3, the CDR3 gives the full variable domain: KAGVTQTPRYLIKTRGQQVTLSCSPISGHRSVSWYQQTPGQGLQFLFEYFSETQRNKGNFPGRFSGRQFSNSRSEMNVSTLELGDSALYLCASSLDPFPALSGSWSDTQYFGPGTRLTVL.

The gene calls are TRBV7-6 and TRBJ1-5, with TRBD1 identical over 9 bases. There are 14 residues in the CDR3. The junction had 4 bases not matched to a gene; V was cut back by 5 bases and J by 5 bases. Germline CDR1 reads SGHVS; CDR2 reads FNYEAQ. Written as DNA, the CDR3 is TGTGCCAGCAGCGAGGGGACAGGGCATCAGCCCCAGCATTTT. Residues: CASSEGTGHQPQHF.

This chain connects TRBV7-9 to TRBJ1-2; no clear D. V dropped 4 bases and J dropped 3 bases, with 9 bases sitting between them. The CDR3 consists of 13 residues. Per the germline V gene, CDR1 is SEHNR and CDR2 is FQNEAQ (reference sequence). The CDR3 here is CASSSGHYYGYTF. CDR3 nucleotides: TGTGCCAGCAGCTCGGGTCACTACTATGGCTACACCTTC.

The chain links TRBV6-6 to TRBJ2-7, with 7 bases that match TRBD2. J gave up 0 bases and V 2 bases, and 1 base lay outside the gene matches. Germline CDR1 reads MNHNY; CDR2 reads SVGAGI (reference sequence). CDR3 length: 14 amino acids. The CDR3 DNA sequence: TGTGCCAGCAGTTACGGGACTATCTCCTACGAGCAGTACTTC. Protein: CASSYGTISYEQYF.

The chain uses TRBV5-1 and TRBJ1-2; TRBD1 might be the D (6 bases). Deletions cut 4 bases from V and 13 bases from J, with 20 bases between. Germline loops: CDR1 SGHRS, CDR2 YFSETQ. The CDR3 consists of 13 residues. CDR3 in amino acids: CASSLEPGQPSTF. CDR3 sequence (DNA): TGCGCCAGCAGCCTGGAGCCAGGACAGCCATCCACCTTC.

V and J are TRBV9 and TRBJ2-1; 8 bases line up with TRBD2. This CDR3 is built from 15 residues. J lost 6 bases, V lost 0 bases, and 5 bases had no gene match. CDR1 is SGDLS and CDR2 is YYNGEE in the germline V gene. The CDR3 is CASSVAASGLNEQFF. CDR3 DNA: TGTGCCAGCAGCGTAGCGGCTAGCGGGCTCAATGAGCAGTTCTTC.

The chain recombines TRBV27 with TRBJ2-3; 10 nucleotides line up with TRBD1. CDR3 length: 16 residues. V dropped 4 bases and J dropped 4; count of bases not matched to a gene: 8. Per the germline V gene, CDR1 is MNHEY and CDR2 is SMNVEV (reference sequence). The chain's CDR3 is CASSSPGQGTADTQYF. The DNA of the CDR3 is TGTGCCAGCAGTTCACCGGGACAGGGGACTGCAGATACGCAGTATTTT.

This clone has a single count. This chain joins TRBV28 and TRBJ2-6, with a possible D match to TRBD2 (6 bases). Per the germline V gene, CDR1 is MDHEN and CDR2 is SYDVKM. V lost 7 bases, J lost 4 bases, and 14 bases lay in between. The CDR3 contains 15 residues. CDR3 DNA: TGTGCCAGCAAGGGAGGTCCCTGGGGGGCCAACGTCCTGACTTTC. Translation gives CASKGGPWGANVLTF.

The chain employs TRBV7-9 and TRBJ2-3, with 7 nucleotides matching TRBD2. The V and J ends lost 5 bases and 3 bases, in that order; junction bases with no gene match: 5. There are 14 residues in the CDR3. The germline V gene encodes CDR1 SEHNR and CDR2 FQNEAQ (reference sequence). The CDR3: CASSGGRGTDTQYF. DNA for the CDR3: TGTGCCAGCAGCGGCGGGAGAGGAACAGATACGCAGTATTTT. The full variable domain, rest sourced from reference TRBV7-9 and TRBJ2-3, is DTGVSQNPRHKITKRGQNVTFRCDPISEHNRLYWYRQTLGQGPEFLTYFQNEAQLEKSRLLSDRFSAERPKGSFSTLEIQRTEQGDSAMYLCASSGGRGTDTQYFGPGTRLTVL.

The DNA of the CDR3 is TGTGCCAGCAGTCCCCAGGGGAATGAAGCTTTCTTT. Amino acid sequence: CASSPQGNEAFF. The J gene is TRBJ1-1, the V gene TRBV27, with D perhaps matching TRBD1 (6 bases). Germline V lookup: CDR1 MNHEY, CDR2 SMNVEV (reference sequence). CDR3 size: 12 residues. Trimming removed 5 bases at V and 7 bases at J, with 11 bases between.

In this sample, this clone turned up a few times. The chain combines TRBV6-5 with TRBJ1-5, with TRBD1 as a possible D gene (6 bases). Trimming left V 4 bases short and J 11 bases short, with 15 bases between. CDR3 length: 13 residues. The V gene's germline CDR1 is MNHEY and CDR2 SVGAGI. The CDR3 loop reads CASSLQRQDTQHF. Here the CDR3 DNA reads TGTGCCAGCAGTTTACAACGACAGGATACCCAGCATTTT.

DNA of the CDR3: TGTGCCAGCAGCCCAATCCTAGTTTCGCGGCAGTTCTTC. Its protein product is CASSPILVSRQFF. The rearrangement uses TRBV6-5 and TRBJ2-1; D is uncertain. The CDR3 is 13 residues long. V shed 6 bases and J shed 12 bases, with 18 bases lying between them. The germline CDR1 and CDR2 sequences are MNHEY and SVGAGI.

The CDR3 bases are TGCAGCGTTGAGCAGGACATAAAACGGGAGCTGTTTTTT. Its protein product is CSVEQDIKRELFF. The V call is TRBV29-1, the J call TRBJ2-2, with D tentatively TRBD1 (5 bases). Germline V CDR1 and CDR2: SQVTM, ANQGSEA. This CDR3 is 13 amino acids long. V was pared by 3 bases and J by 9 bases, with 14 bases between.